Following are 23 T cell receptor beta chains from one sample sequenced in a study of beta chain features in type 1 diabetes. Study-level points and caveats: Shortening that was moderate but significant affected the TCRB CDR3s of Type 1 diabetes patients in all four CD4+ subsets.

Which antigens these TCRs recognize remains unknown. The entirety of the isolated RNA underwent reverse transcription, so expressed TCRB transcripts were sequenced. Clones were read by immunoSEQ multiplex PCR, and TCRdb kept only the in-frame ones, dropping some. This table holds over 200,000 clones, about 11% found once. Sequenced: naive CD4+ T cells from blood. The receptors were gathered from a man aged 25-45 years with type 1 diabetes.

The CDR3 spells CASSNGYEQFF. CDR3 nucleotide sequence: TGTGCCAGCAGCAACGGGTATGAGCAGTTCTTC. The V and J genes are TRBV11-2 and TRBJ2-1; D call uncertain. Trimming removed 5 bases from V and 8 bases from J, with 7 bases in between. CDR1 is SGHAT and CDR2 is FQNNGV in the germline V gene. This CDR3 has 11 residues.

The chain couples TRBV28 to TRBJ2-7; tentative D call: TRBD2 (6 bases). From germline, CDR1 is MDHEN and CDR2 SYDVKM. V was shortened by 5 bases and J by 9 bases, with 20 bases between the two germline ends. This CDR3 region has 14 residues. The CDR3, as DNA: TGTGCCAGCAGTCTCCAGGGAGGTCCCGCTGTGCAGTACTTC. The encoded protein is CASSLQGGPAVQYF. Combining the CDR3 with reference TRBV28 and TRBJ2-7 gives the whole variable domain DVKVTQSSRYLVKRTGEKVFLECVQDMDHENMFWYRQDPGLGLRLIYFSYDVKMKEKGDIPEGYSVSREKKERFSLILESASTNQTSMYLCASSLQGGPAVQYFGPGTRLTVT.

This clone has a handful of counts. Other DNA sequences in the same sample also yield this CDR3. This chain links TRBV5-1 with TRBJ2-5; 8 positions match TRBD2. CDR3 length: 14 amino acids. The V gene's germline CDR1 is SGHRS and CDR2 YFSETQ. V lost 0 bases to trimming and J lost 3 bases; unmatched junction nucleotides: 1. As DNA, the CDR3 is TGCGCCAGCAGCTTGGCACTAGCGGAAGAGACCCAGTACTTC. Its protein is CASSLALAEETQYF.

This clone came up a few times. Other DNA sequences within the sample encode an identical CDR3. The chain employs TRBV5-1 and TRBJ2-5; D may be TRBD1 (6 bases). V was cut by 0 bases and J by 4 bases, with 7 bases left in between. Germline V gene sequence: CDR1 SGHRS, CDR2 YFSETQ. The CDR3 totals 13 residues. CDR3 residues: CASSLGGGETQYF. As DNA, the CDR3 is TGCGCCAGCAGCTTGGGAGGGGGAGAGACCCAGTACTTC.

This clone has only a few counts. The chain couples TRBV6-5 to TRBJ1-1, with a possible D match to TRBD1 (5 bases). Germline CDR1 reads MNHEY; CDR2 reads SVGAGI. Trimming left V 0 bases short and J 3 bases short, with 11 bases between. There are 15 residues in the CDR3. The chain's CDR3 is CASSYSARVDTEAFF. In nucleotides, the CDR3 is TGTGCCAGCAGTTACTCGGCCAGGGTAGACACTGAAGCTTTCTTT.

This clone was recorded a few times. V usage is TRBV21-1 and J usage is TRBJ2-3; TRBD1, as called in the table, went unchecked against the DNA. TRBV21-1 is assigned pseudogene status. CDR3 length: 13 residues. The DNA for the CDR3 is TGTGCCAGCACCCCTTTGGGCGCAGATACGCAGTATTTT. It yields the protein CASTPLGADTQYF.

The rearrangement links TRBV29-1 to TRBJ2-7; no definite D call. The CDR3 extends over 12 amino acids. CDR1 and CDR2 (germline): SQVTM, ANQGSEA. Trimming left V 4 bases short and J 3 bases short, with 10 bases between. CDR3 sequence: CSVVRPGYEQYF. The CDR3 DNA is TGCAGCGTTGTAAGGCCGGGCTACGAGCAGTACTTC.

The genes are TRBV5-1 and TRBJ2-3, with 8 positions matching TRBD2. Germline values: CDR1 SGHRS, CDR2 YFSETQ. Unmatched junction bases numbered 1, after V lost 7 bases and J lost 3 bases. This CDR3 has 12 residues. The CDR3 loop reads CASGGGTDTQYF. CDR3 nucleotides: TGCGCCAGCGGCGGGGGGACAGATACGCAGTATTTT. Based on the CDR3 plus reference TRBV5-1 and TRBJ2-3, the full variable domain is KAGVTQTPRYLIKTRGQQVTLSCSPISGHRSVSWYQQTPGQGLQFLFEYFSETQRNKGNFPGRFSGRQFSNSRSEMNVSTLELGDSALYLCASGGGTDTQYFGPGTRLTVL.

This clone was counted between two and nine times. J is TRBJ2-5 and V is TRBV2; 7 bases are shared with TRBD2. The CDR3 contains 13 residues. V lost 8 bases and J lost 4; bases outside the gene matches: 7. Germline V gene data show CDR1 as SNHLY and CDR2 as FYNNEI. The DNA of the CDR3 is TGTGCCAGCGGACTAGAACGAAGAGAGACCCAGTACTTC. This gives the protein CASGLERRETQYF.

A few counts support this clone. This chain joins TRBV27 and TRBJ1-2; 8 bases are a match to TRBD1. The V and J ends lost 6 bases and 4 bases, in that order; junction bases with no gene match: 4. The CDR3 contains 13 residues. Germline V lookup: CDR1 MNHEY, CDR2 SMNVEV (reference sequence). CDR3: CASSPDRGYGYTF. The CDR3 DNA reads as TGTGCCAGCAGCCCAGACAGGGGCTATGGCTACACCTTC.

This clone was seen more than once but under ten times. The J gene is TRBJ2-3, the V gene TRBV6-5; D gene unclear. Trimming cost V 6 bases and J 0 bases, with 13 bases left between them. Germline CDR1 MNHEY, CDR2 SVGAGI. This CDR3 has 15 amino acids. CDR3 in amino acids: CASSPPTQSTDTQYF. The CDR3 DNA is TGTGCCAGCAGCCCACCCACACAAAGCACAGATACGCAGTATTTT.

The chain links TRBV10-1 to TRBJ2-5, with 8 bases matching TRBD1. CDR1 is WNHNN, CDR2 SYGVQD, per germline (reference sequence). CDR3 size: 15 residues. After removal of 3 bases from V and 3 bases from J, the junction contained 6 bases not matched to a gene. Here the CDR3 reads CASSDPKTGEETQYF. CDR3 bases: TGCGCCAGCAGTGACCCGAAGACAGGGGAAGAGACCCAGTACTTC.

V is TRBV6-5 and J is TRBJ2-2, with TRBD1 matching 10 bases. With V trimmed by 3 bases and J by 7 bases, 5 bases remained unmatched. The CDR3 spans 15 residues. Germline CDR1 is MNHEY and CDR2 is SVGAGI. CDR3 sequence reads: CASSYGDRGGGELFF. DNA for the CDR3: TGTGCCAGCAGTTATGGGGACAGGGGAGGCGGGGAGCTGTTTTTT.

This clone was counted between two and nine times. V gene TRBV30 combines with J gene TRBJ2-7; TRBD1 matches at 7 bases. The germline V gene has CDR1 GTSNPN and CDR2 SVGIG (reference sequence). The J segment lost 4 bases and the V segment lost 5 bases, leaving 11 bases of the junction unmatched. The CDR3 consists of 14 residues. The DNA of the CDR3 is TGTGCCTGGTGCCGGGACAGCAACCTTTACGAGCAGTACTTC. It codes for CAWCRDSNLYEQYF.

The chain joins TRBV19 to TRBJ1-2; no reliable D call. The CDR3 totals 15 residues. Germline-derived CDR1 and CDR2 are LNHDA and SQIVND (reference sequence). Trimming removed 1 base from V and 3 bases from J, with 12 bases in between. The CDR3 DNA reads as TGTGCCAGTAGTATAGTTGGCGGTCAATACTATGGCTACACCTTC. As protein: CASSIVGGQYYGYTF.

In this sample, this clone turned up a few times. CDR3 region: CASSLSGGSAYEQYF. The CDR3 DNA sequence: TGTGCCAGCAGCTTAAGTGGGGGGAGCGCCTACGAGCAGTACTTC. The chain carries TRBV7-2 and TRBJ2-7; D is perhaps TRBD2 (6 bases). The germline V gene encodes CDR1 SGHTA and CDR2 FQGNSA. The CDR3 has 15 amino acids. V was clipped by 2 bases and J by 2 bases, with 13 bases between them.

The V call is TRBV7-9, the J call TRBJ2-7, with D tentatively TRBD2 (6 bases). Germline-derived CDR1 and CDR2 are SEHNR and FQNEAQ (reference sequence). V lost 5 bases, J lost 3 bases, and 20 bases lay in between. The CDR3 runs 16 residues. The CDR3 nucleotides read TGTGCCAGCAGCCCGACATTGGGGGGATCATACTACGAGCAGTACTTC. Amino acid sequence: CASSPTLGGSYYEQYF.

CDR3 bases: TGTGCCAGCAGCAATAGACAGTTCCCTCTGCTTAGCGGGGGTGAAAAACTGTTTTTT. Its protein is CASSNRQFPLLSGGEKLFF. The V gene is TRBV7-9, the J gene TRBJ1-4; maybe TRBD1 (5 bases). The CDR3 length is 19 residues. The V gene's germline CDR1 is SEHNR and CDR2 FQNEAQ (reference sequence). The germline V and J ends were trimmed by 5 bases and 7 bases, with 29 bases remaining between them.

CDR3 DNA sequence: TGTGCCATCAGTGAGGGCAGGTCCGGTCGCAATGAGCAGTTCTTC. Encoded protein: CAISEGRSGRNEQFF. The J gene is TRBJ2-1, the V gene TRBV10-3; D gene ambiguous. The germline CDR1 and CDR2 sequences are ENHRY and SYGVKD. Trimming left V 2 bases short and J 6 bases short, with 14 bases between. The CDR3 covers 15 residues.

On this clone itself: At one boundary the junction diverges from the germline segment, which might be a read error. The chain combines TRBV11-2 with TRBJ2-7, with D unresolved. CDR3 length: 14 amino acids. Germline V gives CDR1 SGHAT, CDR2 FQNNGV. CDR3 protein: CASSVEHTAYEQYF. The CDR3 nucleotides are TGTGCCAGCAGCGTAGAACACACAGCCTACGAGCAGTACTTC.

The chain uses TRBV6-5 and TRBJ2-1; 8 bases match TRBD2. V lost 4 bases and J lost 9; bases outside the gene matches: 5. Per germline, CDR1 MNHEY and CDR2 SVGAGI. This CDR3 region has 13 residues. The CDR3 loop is CASSWALAGEQFF. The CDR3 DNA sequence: TGTGCCAGCAGTTGGGCTCTAGCGGGTGAGCAGTTCTTC.

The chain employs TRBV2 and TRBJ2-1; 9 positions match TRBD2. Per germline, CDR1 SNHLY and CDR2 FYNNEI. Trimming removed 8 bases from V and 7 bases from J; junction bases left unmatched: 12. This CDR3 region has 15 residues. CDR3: CASGGAGGPGNEQFF. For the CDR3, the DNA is TGTGCCAGCGGTGGCGCGGGGGGGCCGGGGAATGAGCAGTTCTTC.

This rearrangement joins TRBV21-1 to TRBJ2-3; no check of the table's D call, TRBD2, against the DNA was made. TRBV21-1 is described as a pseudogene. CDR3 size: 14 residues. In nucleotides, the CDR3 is TGTGCCAGCAGCCTACGTAGCGGGGTGGTTACGCAGTATTTT. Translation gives CASSLRSGVVTQYF.